These 9 T cell receptor beta chains originate from one sample sequenced in a study of T cells in Graves' hyperthyroidism and ophthalmopathy. RNA transcripts gave rise to amplified TCR beta CDR3 regions. The study used the HTBI primer set for a first-round RT-PCR of the TCR CDR3. TCRdb reanalysed the multiplex PCR reads using MiXCR and keeps one entry per CDR3 protein. The sample shows approximately 34,000 distinct CDR3 sequences, around 52% of them seen only once. Sequenced input: blood. These receptor sequences come from a woman aged 40 to 55 with Graves' ophthalmopathy.

The chain joins TRBV7-3 to TRBJ2-3; 14 bases are shared with TRBD2. CDR3 length equals 16 residues. Trimming at V came to 5 bases and at J to 11 bases, leaving 12 bases not matched to a gene. Germline V gene data show CDR1 as SGHTA and CDR2 as FQGTGA. The CDR3 DNA is TGTGCCAGCAGCGCCGCGGGACTAGCGGGGGAGAATGAGCAGTATTTT. Protein product: CASSAAGLAGENEQYF. The full variable domain, in which reference TRBV7-3 and TRBJ2-3 provide the parts outside the CDR3, is GAGVSQTPSNKVTEKGKYVELRCDPISGHTALYWYRQSLGQGPEFLIYFQGTGAADDSGLPNDRFFAVRPEGSVSTLKIQRTERGDSAVYLCASSAAGLAGENEQYFGPGTRLTVL.

The V gene is TRBV5-1, the J gene TRBJ2-7; D call uncertain. The CDR3 is 13 amino acids. V lost 0 bases to trimming and J lost 5 bases, with 9 bases between them. CDR1 SGHRS and CDR2 YFSETQ come from the germline V gene. CDR3 amino acids: CASSLGLWDEQYF. The DNA for the CDR3 is TGCGCCAGCAGCTTGGGTCTTTGGGACGAGCAGTACTTC.

The CDR3 protein is CSARAGTSDTF. CDR3 bases: TGCAGTGCTAGAGCCGGGACTAGCGACACCTTC. The chain uses TRBV20-1 and TRBJ1-2; maybe TRBD1 (5 bases). V gave up 1 base and J gave up 12 bases, with 12 bases separating them. The CDR3 is 11 amino acids. Looked up from germline, CDR1 is DFQATT and CDR2 is SNEGSKA (reference sequence).

Ten or more counts support this clonotype. In nucleotides, the CDR3 is TGTGCCAGCAGCTCCCCCCAGGGACAGAACAATGAGCAGTTCTTC. This codes for CASSSPQGQNNEQFF. This sequence joins TRBV7-3 and TRBJ2-1, with TRBD1 matching 7 bases. The CDR3 consists of 15 residues. V shed 4 bases and J 5 bases; nucleotides not matched to a gene: 8. Looked up from germline, CDR1 is SGHTA and CDR2 is FQGTGA.

The J gene is TRBJ2-3, the V gene TRBV7-6; D is perhaps TRBD2 (5 bases). The V gene lost 1 base and the J gene lost 3 bases, with 8 bases spanning the gap. There are 14 residues in the CDR3. From germline, CDR1 is SGHVS and CDR2 FNYEAQ. In DNA, the CDR3 is TGTGCCAGCAGCTTAGGGGGAGTGACAGATACGCAGTATTTT. It codes for CASSLGGVTDTQYF.

A word on this clonotype: Being one base from a much bigger clone, this may be a read error. This CDR3 reads CASSYSFPRKAENTEAFF. The DNA of the CDR3 is TGTGCCAGCAGTTACTCCTTCCCAAGAAAGGCGGAGAACACTGAAGCTTTCTTT. This chain links TRBV6-6 with TRBJ1-1, with D uncertain. The germline CDR1 and CDR2 sequences are MNHNY and SVGAGI (reference sequence). The CDR3 spans 18 residues. V lost 0 bases and J 1 base, leaving 18 bases between the germline ends.

Ten or more counts support this clonotype. The chain carries TRBV28 and TRBJ1-5, with D unresolved. The CDR3 is 15 amino acids. Germline V gives CDR1 MDHEN, CDR2 SYDVKM. Between the trimmed V and J ends, which lost 4 bases and 0 bases, there was a span of 10 bases. The CDR3 loop is CASSSGLYSNQPQHF. CDR3 bases: TGTGCCAGCAGTTCCGGCTTGTATAGCAATCAGCCCCAGCATTTT.

This clonotype was observed many times. The rearrangement links TRBV2 to TRBJ2-1; no definite D call. The CDR3 is 11 amino acids. V was pared by 5 bases and J by 6 bases, with 5 bases between. The V gene's germline CDR1 is SNHLY and CDR2 FYNNEI. The DNA for the CDR3 is TGTGCCAGCAGTAGCGCCAATGAGCAGTTCTTC. As protein: CASSSANEQFF.

This clonotype came up many times. The chain has TRBV29-1 and TRBJ2-5; D is unclear. From germline, CDR1 is SQVTM and CDR2 ANQGSEA. V lost 6 bases and J lost 4, with 15 bases in between. The CDR3 length is 13 residues. The CDR3 nucleotides are TGCAGCGTATCCATGGGCTCCGGAGAGACCCAGTACTTC. Encoded protein: CSVSMGSGETQYF. Variable domain in full (rest from reference TRBV29-1 and TRBJ2-5): SAVISQKPSRDICQRGTSLTIQCQVDSQVTMMFWYRQQPGQSLTLIATANQGSEATYESGFVIDKFPISRPNLTFSTLTVSNMSPEDSSIYLCSVSMGSGETQYFGPGTRLLVL.